This T cell receptor (beta chain) was captured by sequencing in a study of memory CD4+ T cells and cytomegalovirus serostatus. Across the whole study: Healthy Belgian adult donors included 9 or 10 CMV-positive and some 24 CMV-negative people.

Using immunoSEQ multiplex PCR, the repertoire was profiled, and TCRdb retains in-frame clones only, with some absent. This table holds 35,000 to 50,000 clones, around 72% found once. Study-level findings and limits: About 40% of the roughly 150 known CMV-associated TCRbeta sequences appeared in CD4+ memory.

This clone was picked up a small number of times. What it recognizes is unknown. The germline V gene encodes CDR1 SNHLY and CDR2 FYNNEI. The CDR3 sequence is 13 residues long. The J segment lost 1 base and the V segment lost 8 bases, leaving 4 bases of the junction unmatched. The sort gate was single viable CD3+CD4+CD8-CD45RO+ cells for memory CD4+ T cells. Serum IgG to CMV pp150, pp28, p38 and p52 defined serostatus. The receptor comes from an adult in good health and CMV-seronegative. This chain links TRBV2 with TRBJ1-1, with 7 bases fitting TRBD1. The sequenced material came from memory CD4+ T cells from blood. The CDR3 DNA follows: TGTGCCAGCTGGAGACAGGGGAACACTGAAGCTTTCTTT. Translating it yields CASWRQGNTEAFF. Full variable domain (remainder filled in from reference TRBV2 and TRBJ1-1): EPEVTQTPSHQVTQMGQEVILRCVPISNHLYFYWYRQILGQKVEFLVSFYNNEISEKSEIFDDQFSVERPDGSNFTLKIRSTKLEDSAMYFCASWRQGNTEAFFGQGTRLTVV.